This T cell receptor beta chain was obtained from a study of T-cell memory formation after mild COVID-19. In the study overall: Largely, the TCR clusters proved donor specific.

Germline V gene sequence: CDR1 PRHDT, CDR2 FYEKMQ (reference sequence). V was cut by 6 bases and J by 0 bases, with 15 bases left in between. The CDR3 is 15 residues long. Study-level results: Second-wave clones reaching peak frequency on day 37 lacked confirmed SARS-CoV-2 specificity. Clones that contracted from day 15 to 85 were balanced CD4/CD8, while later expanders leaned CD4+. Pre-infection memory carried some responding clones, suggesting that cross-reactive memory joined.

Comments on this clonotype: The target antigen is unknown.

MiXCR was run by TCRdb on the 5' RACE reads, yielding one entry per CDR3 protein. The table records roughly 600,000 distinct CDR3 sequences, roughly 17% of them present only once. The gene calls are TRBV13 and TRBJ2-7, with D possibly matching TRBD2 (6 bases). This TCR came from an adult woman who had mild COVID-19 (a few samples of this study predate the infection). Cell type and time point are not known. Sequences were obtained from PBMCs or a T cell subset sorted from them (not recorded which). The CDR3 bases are TGTGCCAGCAGGAAAAGCCCGGGGGACTCCTACGAGCAGTACTTC. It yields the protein CASRKSPGDSYEQYF.